This T cell receptor beta chain was documented in a study of patients and donors after allogeneic stem cell transplantation. Each CDR3 protein is one row after TCRdb ran MiXCR on the RT-PCR reads. The sample holds 400,000 to 450,000 distinct CDR3 sequences, 15% to 20% seen once. Trimming removed 10 bases from V and 7 bases from J; junction bases left unmatched: 8. CDR1 MNHEY and CDR2 SMNVEV come from the germline V gene (reference sequence). The CDR3 contains 14 residues. This TCR was recovered from a human donor who was either an allogeneic HSCT recipient or a stem cell or donor lymphocyte infusion donor (not recorded which). It is not recorded whose cells these are; they may come from a transplant donor. V and J are TRBV27 and TRBJ2-2, with 11 positions matching TRBD2. Sequencing input: blood, either unsorted or a sorted T cell fraction (not recorded which). The CDR3 DNA follows: TGTGCCACCCGGGGGCTAGCGGGAGGCGGGGAGCTGTTTTTT. This codes for CATRGLAGGGELFF.